This TCR beta chain was recovered during a study of cytomegalovirus exposure and HLA in healthy donors (dated by TCRdb to about 2017). Study-level background: According to an earlier analysis of 550 to 750 of the donors, some 180 million T cells yielded approximately 120 million unique TCR beta sequences and about 300 Gb of sequence data. Roughly 300 gigabases of sequencing data and roughly 90 million unique TCR sequences were included in an early release covering around 650 HLA-typed donors. The genetic ancestry cluster associated with self-reported Caucasian donors included 80% to 90% of the 398 genotyped donors. The study aimed to test whether signatures of past pathogen exposure could be identified by cataloging public T cell receptors. The study used immunosequencing to profile the T cell repertoires of about 670 subjects and linked those repertoires to cytomegalovirus serostatus. Besides the first cohort of 500 to 700 subjects, a separate validation cohort made up of 120 different subjects was used. The study combined high-throughput TCR immunosequencing, statistical association of individual TCRs with disease status, and machine learning to predict cytomegalovirus infection status. To study patterns of TCR occurrence, a later analysis re-analyzed previously published TCR beta repertoires from 500 to 850 donors and added high-resolution HLA genotyping. Rather than drawing on any new phenotypic data, the later analysis identified candidate immune exposures from TCR beta sequences and the way those sequences occurred across donors. An earlier analysis of nearly 600 of the donors applied high-throughput TCR beta sequencing to assess whether each TCR beta V gene segment acted as functional or pseudogenic. Donor age, sex, ethnicity and CMV serostatus were collected together with the repertoire data. A later genetic analysis took genome-wide SNP genotypes for about three fifths of the roughly 670 donors and used that subset as a discovery cohort. All discovery cohort repertoires had been generated on a single sequencing platform. Both class I and class II loci were covered by HLA typing, at four-digit resolution. The number of typed donors differed by locus: roughly 629-640 for A, B, C, DRB1 and DQB1; 522 for DQA1; approximately 600 for DPA1; and around 470 for DPB1. Because of strong linkage in the cohort, roughly five DR-DQ haplotypes were treated as single units for association and clustering. Among roughly 370 genotyped donors of the cohort, an average of approximately 240,000 unique TCR beta nucleotide sequences were sequenced per donor, roughly a sixth of them non-productive.

Libraries came from the immunoSEQ multiplex PCR assay. For the multiplex PCR, a mixture combining 60 forward primers for TCR Vbeta segments and 13 reverse primers for TCR Jbeta segments was used. The CDR3 region of rearranged TCR beta genes was amplified from genomic DNA with a multiplex PCR assay. On the Illumina HiSeq System, the amplified TCR beta libraries were sequenced as 87-base-pair reads. In the paper's pipeline: Across the 600 to 700 repertoires, a later analysis counted 60 million to 90 million unique TCR beta chains, 9.5 million to 13 million of which were shared by at least two donors. A nearest-neighbor algorithm error-corrected the raw reads and collapsed the reads into unique sequences, merging closely related sequences to remove PCR and sequencing errors. V, D and J gene segments were assigned by aligning CDR3 sequences to IMGT reference sequences. For a sequence to be retained, at least a six-nucleotide match to both a V gene segment and a J gene segment was required. Rearrangements were classified as productive when the CDR3 lacked stop codons and remained in frame with V and J, and all other rearrangements were classified as non-productive. CDR3 was defined by IMGT convention, running from the second conserved V-encoded cysteine to the conserved J-encoded phenylalanine. The earlier analysis of about 640 of the donors excluded any sequence lacking an unambiguous match to a single V gene segment. In an earlier analysis of roughly 600 of the donors, a V segment was called functional when productive rearrangements were above 56.7%, and segregating when the standard deviation between donors exceeded 5%. A statistical classification framework was built for diagnosing cytomegalovirus status from the catalog of TCR beta chain sequences. A later analysis assigned V and J genes by comparing TCR nucleotide sequences with IMGT/GENE-DB human TR gene sequences. A later analysis assigned CDR3 sequences and most-parsimonious VDJ recombination scenarios with the TCRdist pipeline. In a later analysis, each TCR beta chain was defined by its CDR3 amino acid sequence together with its V-gene family, and reads without a unique V-gene family were excluded. To address suspected cross-contamination and a sequencing artifact, a later analysis removed 450 to 700 highly shared, low-generation-probability nucleotide sequences. For each public chain, a later analysis derived a clonal expansion index from normalized ranks of inferred template counts within each repertoire. Generation probabilities in a later analysis came from a VDJ recombination model fitted to out-of-frame rearrangements, and those results were checked against IGoR. In a later analysis, TCR-TCR, TCR-HLA and TCR-CMV co-occurrence was scored with hypergeometric tests, and a repertoire-size bias correction was applied to TCR pairs. False discovery rates were estimated in a later analysis by permuting HLA or CMV assignments 20 times. In a later analysis, co-occurring TCRs were grouped with DBSCAN, and TCRdist sequence similarity was added when clustering was performed within HLA-allele-positive subsets. For co-occurrence clustering, repertoires with fewer than 30,000 or more than 120,000 public chains were excluded, along with roughly 5 repertoires with anomalous nucleotide sharing. The table comes from immuneACCESS by way of TCRdb, which keeps in-frame sequences with V and J called. Part of the clones is missing from these tables; in studies checked, under half for an unresolved V gene and the rest for unknown reasons. That table gives V, J and clone size, and the DNA gave D and trimming. Across this sample there are under 150,000 clones, with roughly four fifths seen only once. Just over 8% of the sample is in the top ten clones.

The cohort was made up of several hundred healthy bone marrow donors. All cohort members were sampled while nominally healthy, although unrecorded immune exposures were likely present. The donor was CMV seropositive and belonged to the group of 250 to 300 seropositive cohort members. Every donor gave a peripheral blood sample, and the peripheral blood mononuclear cells from that sample were used for TCR beta sequencing. Genomic DNA extraction from the blood cell samples was performed with the Qiagen DNeasy Blood Extraction Kit. Concerning this clone: This clone's antigen is unknown. Per-base qualities were not stored, and no clone one base away is much larger.

Cut back by 4 bases and 0 bases, the V and J ends lie 17 bases apart. The CDR1 and CDR2 encoded by the germline V gene are SGHRS and YFSETQ. Reading from cysteine to phenylalanine, the CDR3 counts 17 amino acids. The retained sequence is limited to the CDR3, 51 bases, with the frame set at the first base. The paper as a whole reports these results and caveats: HLA typing was unavailable for some donors at each locus, so association tests used only the typed subset. Sequencing depth was assumed to be roughly uniform across donors in the presence/absence analyses, though that assumption may not hold. Compared with equally common non-associated chains, HLA-associated TCR beta chains in a later analysis were more clonally expanded and had lower generation probabilities. A later genetic analysis reported fewer N-insertions in productive TCRs among donors in an Asian-associated ancestry cluster than the roughly 670-donor mean. Across donors, most TCR sequences were observed very rarely, whereas some public TCRs were present in many individuals. Broadly in line with IMGT annotations, most TCR beta V segments showed up in productive rearrangements about 87% or about 30% of the time in an earlier analysis of 587 of the donors. The authors suggested that the approach could potentially be generalized to other disease states and immunological phenotypes. In a later analysis, 16,951 TCR beta sequences were associated with specific HLA alleles at a false discovery rate of 0.05. A later genetic analysis associated a missense DCLRE1C variant with V-gene and J-gene trimming of TCR beta chains, and an independent cohort replicated the association. In this cohort, only TCR beta chains were sequenced, and detectable features were limited by the absence of alpha or paired-chain data. Correlated functional status among segregating V segments might reflect linkage disequilibrium, but an unknown experimental factor could not be ruled out. The 87-base-pair reads could not distinguish some IMGT-functional V segments, including TRBV6-2 and TRBV6-3, so those segments were excluded. According to a later analysis, most CMV-associated TCR beta chains appeared to be HLA-restricted, and the HLA associations seemed to be driven largely by CMV exposure. The classifier was reported to diagnose cytomegalovirus status with high specificity and sensitivity in both the original cohort and the validation cohort. In a later analysis, TCR association rates were found to vary across HLA loci, with the most associated TCRs seen for DRB1 alleles and the fewest for HLA-C alleles. According to a later analysis, parvovirus B19, influenza, CMV and Epstein-Barr virus appeared linked to several top co-occurrence clusters. Assigning TCR associations to individual alleles was difficult when HLA alleles, especially DR and DQ, strongly co-occurred. A few of the identified cytomegalovirus-associated TCR beta chains were confirmed in vitro to be specific for cytomegalovirus antigens. Because counts were too low, approximately 18 rarely observed V segments, including chromosome 9 orphons, were excluded from the earlier analysis of 500 to 700 of the donors. A cluster of highly shared sequence variants was judged likely to be a technical artifact of the sequencing pipeline. A further reported finding was that TCR beta sequences accurately predicted the HLA-A and HLA-B alleles for most subjects in the first cohort. The study listed 164 TCR beta chains as associated with cytomegalovirus. Immune exposure information for the cohort was limited to CMV serostatus.

The origin of this receptor is a woman aged 50 to 60 in good health and CMV-seropositive. Recombination linked TRBV5-1 to TRBJ1-3, with the D gene uncertain. Sequencing was done on a sample of PBMCs. The CDR3: CASSLGSWSFSGNTIYF. The DNA sequence reads TGCGCCAGCAGCCTGGGTTCGTGGAGTTTCTCTGGAAACACCATATATTTT.